Listed below are T cell receptor beta chains from one sample, sequenced in a study of control samples from healthy donors and cancer patients. Produced via immunoSEQ multiplex PCR; TCRdb's table is partial and in-frame only. The profile shows about 84,000 clones, 91% of them singletons. The specimen sequenced was blood. The receptors come from a man under 40 in good health. The CDR3 runs from the conserved cysteine through the conserved F or W. A D gene is named only where the DNA matches it firmly. Not every row has a clone size; where given, it reads once, few, many or a size class.

CASSFLPGQQNTEAFF	TGTGCCAGCAGCTTTCTACCGGGACAGCAGAACACTGAAGCTTTCTTT	TRBV7-9	TRBD1	.	TRBJ1-1
CASSRPDRDSPLHF	TGTGCCAGCAGCCGCCCCGACAGGGATTCACCCCTCCACTTT	TRBV6-5	TRBD1	once	TRBJ1-6
CSVEDSVHVYGYTF	TGCAGCGTTGAAGATAGCGTTCACGTCTATGGCTACACCTTC	TRBV29-1	.	.	TRBJ1-2
CSARQREQYF	TGCAGTGCCAGACAGAGGGAGCAGTACTTC	TRBV20-1	.	.	TRBJ2-7
CASRTIAQETQYF	TGTGCCAGCAGAACCATAGCCCAAGAGACCCAGTACTTC	TRBV6-5	.	.	TRBJ2-5
CASSLGRGTEAFF	TGCGCCAGCAGCTTGGGTCGGGGCACTGAAGCTTTCTTT	TRBV5-1	.	.	TRBJ1-1
CASSRGTGDAGQPQHF	TGTGCCAGCAGCCGCGGGACAGGGGACGCGGGGCAGCCCCAGCATTTT	TRBV14	TRBD1	.	TRBJ1-5
CAISDDSLASRLAGESTDTQYF	TGTGCCATCAGTGACGACAGCCTAGCCTCCCGACTAGCGGGAGAAAGTACAGATACGCAGTATTTT	TRBV10-3	TRBD2	.	TRBJ2-3
CASSPTEIQPQHF	TGTGCCAGCAGCCCAACAGAAATTCAGCCCCAGCATTTT	TRBV6-6	.	.	TRBJ1-5
CASSTGLAPDTQYF	TGTGCCAGCAGCACAGGACTTGCTCCAGATACGCAGTATTTT	TRBV7-3	.	.	TRBJ2-3
CASSRQVPTGNTIYF	TGTGCCAGCAGCCGACAGGTCCCAACTGGAAACACCATATATTTT	TRBV7-9	.	.	TRBJ1-3
CASRTGSYEQYF	TGTGCCAGCAGGACAGGGTCCTACGAGCAGTACTTC	TRBV27	TRBD1	.	TRBJ2-7
CASRGADSMNTEAFF	TGTGCAAGCAGGGGGGCCGACAGCATGAACACTGAAGCTTTCTTT	TRBV27	TRBD1	few	TRBJ1-1
CASSYRRGPPDQPQHF	TGTGCCAGCAGTTACCGAAGGGGGCCCCCGGATCAGCCCCAGCATTTT	TRBV6-5	TRBD1	.	TRBJ1-5
CASKDQGRFNEKLFF	TGTGCCAGCAAAGACCAAGGAAGGTTTAATGAAAAACTGTTTTTT	TRBV5-6	.	.	TRBJ1-4
CASSFVGATGELFF	TGCGCCAGCAGCTTTGTGGGAGCAACCGGGGAGCTGTTTTTT	TRBV5-1	.	.	TRBJ2-2
CASSLPGRVPWSYNEQFF	TGTGCCAGCAGCTTACCCGGGAGAGTCCCTTGGTCCTACAATGAGCAGTTCTTC	TRBV5-6	.	.	TRBJ2-1